Below are 21 T cell receptor beta chains sequenced from a single sample in a study of T cell repertoires in cytomegalovirus infection. The antigens of these receptors remain unknown. One entry per CDR3 protein results from TCRdb running MiXCR on the reads. The sample has roughly 700,000 distinct CDR3 sequences, roughly 36% seen once; the top ten hold about 20%. The starting material was cultured PBMCs, obtained from culture after CMV antigen stimulation. These receptors all stem from a human donor in good health (CMV status not recorded). Some clones in this sample may be carry-over from other donors' samples.

This chain joins TRBV19 and TRBJ1-1, with no clear D. The V and J ends lost 6 bases and 7 bases respectively, with 15 bases between them. This CDR3 has 13 amino acids. Germline CDR1 reads LNHDA; CDR2 reads SQIVND (reference sequence). The CDR3 sequence: CASRVTSLGEAFF. The CDR3 region has the DNA TGTGCCAGTAGAGTTACCAGTTTGGGTGAAGCTTTCTTT.

The CDR3 DNA reads as TGTGCCAGCAGCCCGCCCGGACAGGGGGACGGCTACACCTTC. It is translated as CASSPPGQGDGYTF. The chain links TRBV7-9 to TRBJ1-2; TRBD1 agrees at 10 bases. Germline CDR1 and CDR2: SEHNR and FQNEAQ (reference sequence). The CDR3 contains 14 residues. After removal of 5 bases from V and 8 bases from J, the junction contained 8 bases not matched to a gene.

A few counts support this clonotype. The chain is built from TRBV12-3 or TRBV12-4 and TRBJ2-3; possibly TRBD2 for D (5 bases). Trimming took 7 bases from V and 4 from J, leaving 18 bases between them. The CDR3 contains 15 residues. In DNA, the CDR3 is TGTGCCAGCACCCAAAGGGCTGGAGGAGCAGATACGCAGTATTTT. Encoded protein: CASTQRAGGADTQYF.

This clonotype was observed a handful of times. The V gene is TRBV12-3 or TRBV12-4, the J gene TRBJ2-7; 11 positions agree with TRBD1. The CDR3 is 17 residues long. J gave up 5 bases and V 5 bases, and 14 bases lay outside the gene matches. The CDR3 bases are TGTGCCAGCAGTCCGCCCCCCGGGACAGGGGGACGAGACGAGCAGTACTTC. It yields the protein CASSPPPGTGGRDEQYF.

The chain employs TRBV20-1 and TRBJ2-1, with D possibly matching TRBD1 (5 bases). CDR3 size: 14 residues. Looked up from germline, CDR1 is DFQATT and CDR2 is SNEGSKA (reference sequence). V was cut by 2 bases and J by 5 bases, with 13 bases left in between. This chain's CDR3 is CSARPGYRHNEQFF. CDR3 coding DNA: TGCAGTGCTAGACCAGGGTATAGGCACAATGAGCAGTTCTTC.

The chain links TRBV3-1 to TRBJ1-1; no clear D gene. Trimming left V 4 bases short and J 3 bases short, with 12 bases between. Germline V gene data show CDR1 as LGHDT and CDR2 as YNNKEL (reference sequence). The CDR3 contains 14 residues. The CDR3 DNA sequence: TGTGCCAGCAGCCCAATCGACATACACACTGAAGCTTTCTTT. This sequence encodes CASSPIDIHTEAFF.

The V gene is TRBV4-2, the J gene TRBJ2-5; tentatively, D is TRBD2 (5 bases). V dropped 4 bases and J dropped 7 bases, with 19 bases sitting between them. This CDR3 comprises 15 residues. Germline lookup yields CDR1 LGHNA and CDR2 YNFKEQ. DNA for the CDR3: TGTGCCAGCAGCCCCCCGGCGGGCACCTTAGGGACCCAGTACTTC. Encoded protein: CASSPPAGTLGTQYF.

This clonotype has just a few counts. The chain carries TRBV7-6 and TRBJ1-1, with D perhaps matching TRBD1 (5 bases). Trimming removed 6 bases from V and 0 bases from J, with 17 bases in between. This CDR3 spans 16 amino acids. Germline values: CDR1 SGHVS, CDR2 FNYEAQ. CDR3 bases: TGTGCCAGCAGTGAACTCGCAGGGTCCGTGAACACTGAAGCTTTCTTT. Encoded protein: CASSELAGSVNTEAFF.

The chain couples TRBV12-3 or TRBV12-4 to TRBJ2-2; unclear D gene. Trimming pared 8 bases from V and 5 bases from J, leaving 12 bases between. The CDR3 has 13 residues. Here the CDR3 DNA reads TGTGCCAGCCGGATCGGGTGGACCGGGGAGCTGTTTTTT. The encoded protein is CASRIGWTGELFF.

V and J are TRBV7-2 and TRBJ2-7; TRBD1 agrees at 9 bases. The junction had 10 bases not matched to a gene; V was cut back by 5 bases and J by 5 bases. The CDR3 runs 15 residues. CDR1 SGHTA and CDR2 FQGNSA come from the germline V gene. The CDR3 spells CASSLRRTGAHEQYF. CDR3 coding DNA: TGTGCCAGCAGCCTGAGAAGGACAGGGGCACACGAGCAGTACTTC.

The J gene is TRBJ2-1, the V gene TRBV7-2; D gene unclear. Per germline, CDR1 SGHTA and CDR2 FQGNSA. V dropped 5 bases and J dropped 8 bases, with 16 bases sitting between them. The CDR3 has 14 amino acids. The CDR3 DNA is TGTGCCAGCAGCCCACGTCGGGCAGACGATGAGCAGTTCTTC. It translates to CASSPRRADDEQFF.

This clonotype was found a few times. This rearrangement joins TRBV12-3 or TRBV12-4 to TRBJ2-6; the D is unclear. CDR3 length: 15 residues. Trimming took off 8 bases at V and 0 bases at J, with 11 bases between the two ends. The CDR3 spells CASQEVGSGANVLTF. The CDR3 nucleotides read TGTGCCAGCCAAGAGGTCGGCTCTGGGGCCAACGTCCTGACTTTC.

This clonotype was detected ten times or more. The chain combines TRBV7-6 with TRBJ2-2; no clear D gene. Trimming pared 1 base from V and 1 base from J, leaving 1 base between. The length of the CDR3 is 13 residues. Germline assignment: CDR1 SGHVS and CDR2 FNYEAQ. The CDR3 nucleotides read TGTGCCAGCAGCTTAGGGAACACCGGGGAGCTGTTTTTT. Encoded protein: CASSLGNTGELFF. The entire variable domain, with the rest obtained from reference TRBV7-6 and TRBJ2-2, is as follows: GAGVSQSPRYKVTKRGQDVALRCDPISGHVSLYWYRQALGQGPEFLTYFNYEAQQDKSGLPNDRFSAERPEGSISTLTIQRTEQRDSAMYRCASSLGNTGELFFGEGSRLTVL.

The chain combines TRBV28 with TRBJ2-2; TRBD1 matches at 8 bases. V dropped 6 bases and J dropped 4; count of bases not matched to a gene: 7. CDR3 length: 15 amino acids. Germline CDR1 and CDR2: MDHEN and SYDVKM. CDR3 DNA sequence: TGTGCCAGCAGCGACGGACAGGGTGCCACCGGGGAGCTGTTTTTT. This encodes CASSDGQGATGELFF.

The rearrangement uses TRBV7-8 and TRBJ2-1; D unclear. Germline CDR1 SGHVS, CDR2 FQNEAQ. The CDR3 is 12 amino acids. V was trimmed by 5 bases and J by 9 bases, leaving 11 bases between them. CDR3 coding DNA: TGTGCCAGCAGCGAGGATTTCGGTGAGCAGTTCTTC. Its protein is CASSEDFGEQFF.

Of note for this clonotype: This could be a read error, since a much larger clone is one nucleotide away. The chain has TRBV7-2 and TRBJ2-1; the D is unclear. The CDR3 sequence is 14 residues long. Germline V gives CDR1 SGHTA, CDR2 FQGNSA. Written as DNA, the CDR3 is TGTGTCAGCAGCCCCGCTAACTGGGTCGAAGAGCAGTTCTTC. Translated: CVSSPANWVEEQFF.

The chain carries TRBV6-6 and TRBJ2-3; D is perhaps TRBD2 (6 bases). Germline V gene lookup returns CDR1 MNHNY and CDR2 SVGAGI (reference sequence). The V gene lost 0 bases and the J gene lost 5 bases, with 9 bases spanning the gap. The CDR3 has 14 amino acids. CDR3 amino acids: CASSYSNGGDTQYF. The CDR3 DNA follows: TGTGCCAGCAGTTACTCGAACGGGGGAGATACGCAGTATTTT.

This clonotype was seen a few times. This chain uses TRBV7-6 with TRBJ2-2, with D perhaps assigned TRBD1 or TRBD2 (5 bases each). Germline assignment: CDR1 SGHVS and CDR2 FNYEAQ. V was cut by 0 bases and J by 8 bases, with 19 bases left in between. The CDR3 length is 17 residues. CDR3 bases: TGTGCCAGCAGCTTAGCCTACAGGCGGACTTCCAGAGGGGAGCTGTTTTTT. This gives the protein CASSLAYRRTSRGELFF.

This clonotype was seen only a few times. The chain combines TRBV12-3 or TRBV12-4 with TRBJ2-3, with 9 positions matching TRBD2. The CDR3 loop spans 17 amino acids. V dropped 3 bases and J dropped 2; count of bases not matched to a gene: 9. The chain's CDR3 is CASSFSLAGAITDTQYF. In DNA form, the CDR3 reads TGTGCCAGCAGTTTTTCATTAGCGGGGGCCATCACAGATACGCAGTATTTT.

This clonotype has only a few counts. The CDR3 DNA reads TGTGCCAGTAGTGAGTGGGAGTTAGAGCAGTTCTTC. Protein product: CASSEWELEQFF. J is TRBJ2-1 and V is TRBV19; D may be TRBD2 (5 bases). The CDR3 loop spans 12 amino acids. The germline V and J ends were trimmed by 5 bases and 10 bases, with 12 bases remaining between them. Germline CDR1 LNHDA, CDR2 SQIVND (reference sequence).

The rearrangement uses TRBV7-8 and TRBJ1-3, with unresolved D. The germline gives CDR1 SGHVS, CDR2 FQNEAQ. The V end lost 5 bases, the J end lost 2 bases, and 16 bases lay between the germline ends. This CDR3 contains 16 residues. Written as DNA, the CDR3 is TGTGCCAGCAGCGAAAGAAGAGACGTCCCTGGAAACACCATATATTTT. Translation gives CASSERRDVPGNTIYF.